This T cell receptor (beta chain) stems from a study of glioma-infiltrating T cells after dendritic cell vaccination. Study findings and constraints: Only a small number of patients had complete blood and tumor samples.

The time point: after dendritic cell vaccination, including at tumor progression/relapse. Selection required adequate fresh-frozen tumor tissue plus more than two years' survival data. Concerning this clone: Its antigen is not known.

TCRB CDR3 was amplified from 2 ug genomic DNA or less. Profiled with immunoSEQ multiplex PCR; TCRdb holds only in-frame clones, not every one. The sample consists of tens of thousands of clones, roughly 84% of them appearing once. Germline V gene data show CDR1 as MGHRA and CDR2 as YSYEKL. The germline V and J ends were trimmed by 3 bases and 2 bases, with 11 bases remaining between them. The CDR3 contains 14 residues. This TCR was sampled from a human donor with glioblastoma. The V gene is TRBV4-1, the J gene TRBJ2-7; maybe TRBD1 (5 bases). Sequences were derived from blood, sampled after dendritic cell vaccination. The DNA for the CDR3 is TGCGCCAGCAGCCAGGGGCCATCTCCCTACGAGCAGTACTTC. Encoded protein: CASSQGPSPYEQYF.